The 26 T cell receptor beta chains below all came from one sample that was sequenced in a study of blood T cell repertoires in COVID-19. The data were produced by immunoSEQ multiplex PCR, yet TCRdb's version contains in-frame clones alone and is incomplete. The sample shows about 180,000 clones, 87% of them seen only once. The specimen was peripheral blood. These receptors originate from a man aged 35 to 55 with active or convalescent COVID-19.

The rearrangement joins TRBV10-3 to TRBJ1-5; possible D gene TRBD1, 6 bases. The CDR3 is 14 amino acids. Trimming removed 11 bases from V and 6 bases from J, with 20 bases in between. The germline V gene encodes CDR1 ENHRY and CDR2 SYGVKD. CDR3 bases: TGTGCCGGGGGGTCGGGGGGCGAGGGTCAGCCCCAGCATTTT. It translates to CAGGSGGEGQPQHF.

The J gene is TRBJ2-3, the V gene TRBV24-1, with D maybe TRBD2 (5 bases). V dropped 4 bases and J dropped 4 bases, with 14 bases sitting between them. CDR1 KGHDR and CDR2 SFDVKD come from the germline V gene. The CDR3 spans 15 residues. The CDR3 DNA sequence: TGTGCCACCAGTGACTCCACTAGGATCTCAGATACGCAGTATTTT. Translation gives CATSDSTRISDTQYF.

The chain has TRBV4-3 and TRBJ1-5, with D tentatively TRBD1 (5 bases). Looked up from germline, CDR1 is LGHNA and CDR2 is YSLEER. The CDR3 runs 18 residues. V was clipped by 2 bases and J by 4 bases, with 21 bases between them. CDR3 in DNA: TGCGCCAGCAGCCAAATACAGACGACAGATTTATTTAATCAGCCCCAGCATTTT. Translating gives CASSQIQTTDLFNQPQHF.

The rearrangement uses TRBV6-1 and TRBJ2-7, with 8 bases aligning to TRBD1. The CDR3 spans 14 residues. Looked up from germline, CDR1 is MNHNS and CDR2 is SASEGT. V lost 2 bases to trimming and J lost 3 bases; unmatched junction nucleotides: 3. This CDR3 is CASSEQGAGYEQYF. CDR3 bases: TGTGCCAGCAGTGAACAGGGGGCGGGCTACGAGCAGTACTTC.

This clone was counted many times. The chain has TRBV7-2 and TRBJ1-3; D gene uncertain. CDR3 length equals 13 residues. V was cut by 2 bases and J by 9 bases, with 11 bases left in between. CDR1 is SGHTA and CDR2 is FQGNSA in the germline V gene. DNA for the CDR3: TGTGCCAGCAGCTTAAGTCTGGGAGGCACCATATATTTT. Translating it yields CASSLSLGGTIYF.

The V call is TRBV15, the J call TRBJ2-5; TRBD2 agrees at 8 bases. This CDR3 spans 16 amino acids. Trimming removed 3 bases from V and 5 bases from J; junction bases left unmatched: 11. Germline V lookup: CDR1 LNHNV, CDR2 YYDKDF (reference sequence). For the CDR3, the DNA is TGTGCCACCAGCAGCTACCTCAGCGGGGGCAGGGAGACCCAGTACTTC. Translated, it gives CATSSYLSGGRETQYF.

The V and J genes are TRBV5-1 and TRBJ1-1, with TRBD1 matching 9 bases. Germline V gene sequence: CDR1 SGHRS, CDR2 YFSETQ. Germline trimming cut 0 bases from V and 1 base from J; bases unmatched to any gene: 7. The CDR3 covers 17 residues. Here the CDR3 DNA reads TGCGCCAGCAGCTTGGGACAGGGGGTCGGAGGGAACACTGAAGCTTTCTTT. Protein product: CASSLGQGVGGNTEAFF.

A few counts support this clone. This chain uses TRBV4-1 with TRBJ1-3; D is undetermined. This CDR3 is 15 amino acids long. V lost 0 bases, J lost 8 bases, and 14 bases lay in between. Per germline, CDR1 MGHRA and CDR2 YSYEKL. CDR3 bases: TGCGCCAGCAGCCAAGATTTCAGAGTTACAGACACCATATATTTT. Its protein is CASSQDFRVTDTIYF.

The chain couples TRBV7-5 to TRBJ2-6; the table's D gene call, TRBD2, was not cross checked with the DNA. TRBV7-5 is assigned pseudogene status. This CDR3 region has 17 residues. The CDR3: CARSYALTSSGANVLTF. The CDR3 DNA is TGTGCCAGAAGCTATGCCCTCACTTCCTCTGGGGCCAACGTCCTGACTTTC.

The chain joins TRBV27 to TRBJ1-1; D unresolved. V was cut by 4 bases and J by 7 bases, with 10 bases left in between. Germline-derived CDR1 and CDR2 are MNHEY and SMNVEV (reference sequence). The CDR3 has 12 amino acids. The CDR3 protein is CASSSGPLEAFF. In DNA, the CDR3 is TGTGCCAGCAGTTCAGGCCCTCTTGAAGCTTTCTTT.

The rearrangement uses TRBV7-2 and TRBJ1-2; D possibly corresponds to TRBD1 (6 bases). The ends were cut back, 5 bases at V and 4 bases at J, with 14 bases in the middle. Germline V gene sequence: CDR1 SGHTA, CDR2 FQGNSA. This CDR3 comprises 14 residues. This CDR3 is CASSLSRDIYGYTF. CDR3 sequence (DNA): TGTGCCAGCAGCCTGTCCCGGGACATCTATGGCTACACCTTC.

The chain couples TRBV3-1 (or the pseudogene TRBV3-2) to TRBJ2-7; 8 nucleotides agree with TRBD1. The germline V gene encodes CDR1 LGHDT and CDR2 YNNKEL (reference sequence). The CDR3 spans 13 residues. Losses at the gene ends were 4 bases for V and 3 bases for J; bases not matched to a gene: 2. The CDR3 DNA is TGTGCCAGCAGCCCGGGACAGGTCTACGAGCAGTACTTC. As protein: CASSPGQVYEQYF.

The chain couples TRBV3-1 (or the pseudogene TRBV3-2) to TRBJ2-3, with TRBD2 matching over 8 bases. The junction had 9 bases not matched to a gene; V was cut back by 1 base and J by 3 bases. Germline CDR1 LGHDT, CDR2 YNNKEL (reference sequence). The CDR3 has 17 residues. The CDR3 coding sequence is TGTGCCAGCAGCCAAGGGACGCGGGGGGTCCTAACAGATACGCAGTATTTT. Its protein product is CASSQGTRGVLTDTQYF.

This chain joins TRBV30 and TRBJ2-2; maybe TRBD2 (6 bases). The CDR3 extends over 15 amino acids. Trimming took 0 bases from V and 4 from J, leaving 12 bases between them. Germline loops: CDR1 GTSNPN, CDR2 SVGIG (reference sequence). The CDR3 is CAWSVRGGTTGELFF. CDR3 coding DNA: TGTGCCTGGAGTGTACGTGGAGGGACCACCGGGGAGCTGTTTTTT.

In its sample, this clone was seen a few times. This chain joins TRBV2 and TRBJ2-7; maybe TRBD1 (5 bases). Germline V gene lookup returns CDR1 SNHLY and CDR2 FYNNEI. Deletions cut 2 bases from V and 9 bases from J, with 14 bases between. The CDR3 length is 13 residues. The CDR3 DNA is TGTGCCAGCAGTGAACGGCCCCCGACAGTGCAGTACTTC. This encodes CASSERPPTVQYF.

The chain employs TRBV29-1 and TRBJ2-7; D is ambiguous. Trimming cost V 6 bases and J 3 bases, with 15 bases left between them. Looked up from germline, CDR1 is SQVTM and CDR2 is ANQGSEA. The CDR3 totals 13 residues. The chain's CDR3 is CSVRVLLGYEQYF. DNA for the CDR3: TGCAGCGTACGGGTACTACTCGGCTACGAGCAGTACTTC.

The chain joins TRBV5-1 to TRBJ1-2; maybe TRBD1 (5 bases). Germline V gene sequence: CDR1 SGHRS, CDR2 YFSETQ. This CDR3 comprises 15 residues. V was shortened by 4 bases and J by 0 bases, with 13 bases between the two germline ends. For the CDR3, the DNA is TGCGCCAGCAGCCCGAACAGGTTAGCTAACTATGGCTACACCTTC. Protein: CASSPNRLANYGYTF. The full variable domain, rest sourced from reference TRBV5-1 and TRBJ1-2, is KAGVTQTPRYLIKTRGQQVTLSCSPISGHRSVSWYQQTPGQGLQFLFEYFSETQRNKGNFPGRFSGRQFSNSRSEMNVSTLELGDSALYLCASSPNRLANYGYTFGSGTRLTVV.

The CDR3 coding sequence is TGTGCCAGTAGCGGACAGGGCGTAGGAGACACTGAAGCTTTCTTT. Its protein is CASSGQGVGDTEAFF. This chain connects TRBV19 to TRBJ1-1; 8 bases match TRBD1. The ends lost 6 bases at V and 3 bases at J; junction bases unmatched: 9. This CDR3 spans 15 amino acids. In germline, CDR1 is LNHDA, CDR2 SQIVND (reference sequence).

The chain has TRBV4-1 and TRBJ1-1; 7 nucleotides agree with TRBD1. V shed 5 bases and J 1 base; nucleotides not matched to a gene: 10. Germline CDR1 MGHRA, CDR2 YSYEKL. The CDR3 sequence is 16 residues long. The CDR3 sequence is CASSFNWDSWNTEAFF. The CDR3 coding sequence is TGCGCCAGCAGCTTCAATTGGGACAGTTGGAACACTGAAGCTTTCTTT.

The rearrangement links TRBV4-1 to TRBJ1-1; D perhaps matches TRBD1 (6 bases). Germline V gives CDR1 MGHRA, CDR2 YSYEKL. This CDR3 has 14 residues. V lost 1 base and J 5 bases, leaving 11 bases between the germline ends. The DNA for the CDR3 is TGCGCCAGCAGCCAAGGGTTGAGGGGGACTGAAGCTTTCTTT. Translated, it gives CASSQGLRGTEAFF.

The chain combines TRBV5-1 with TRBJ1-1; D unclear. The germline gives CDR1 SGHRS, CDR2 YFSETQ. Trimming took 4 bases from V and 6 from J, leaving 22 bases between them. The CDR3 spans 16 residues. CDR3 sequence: CASSPWAWVRVAEAFF. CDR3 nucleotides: TGCGCCAGCAGCCCTTGGGCTTGGGTGAGAGTGGCTGAAGCTTTCTTT.

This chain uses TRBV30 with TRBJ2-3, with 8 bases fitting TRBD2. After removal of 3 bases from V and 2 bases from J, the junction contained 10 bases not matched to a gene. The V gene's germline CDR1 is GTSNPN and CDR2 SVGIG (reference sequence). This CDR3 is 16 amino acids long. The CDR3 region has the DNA TGTGCCTGGAGCCCCCCTGCGGGGGGAGTCACAGATACGCAGTATTTT. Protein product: CAWSPPAGGVTDTQYF.

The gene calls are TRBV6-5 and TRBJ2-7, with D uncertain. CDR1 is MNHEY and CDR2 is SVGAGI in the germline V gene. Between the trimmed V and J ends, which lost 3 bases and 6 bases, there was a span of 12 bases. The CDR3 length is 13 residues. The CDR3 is CASSYGSSGEQYF. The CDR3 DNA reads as TGTGCCAGCAGTTATGGTAGTTCAGGCGAGCAGTACTTC.

The CDR3 nucleotides read TGTGCCAGCAGTTTTACAGGGGCAGGGGAGAGGAAAAAACTGTTTTTT. Protein product: CASSFTGAGERKKLFF. The chain couples TRBV28 to TRBJ1-4, with 7 bases that match TRBD1. Trimming removed 3 bases from V and 9 bases from J; junction bases left unmatched: 13. The CDR3 runs 16 residues. From germline, CDR1 is MDHEN and CDR2 SYDVKM. The full variable domain, completed using reference TRBV28 and TRBJ1-4, is DVKVTQSSRYLVKRTGEKVFLECVQDMDHENMFWYRQDPGLGLRLIYFSYDVKMKEKGDIPEGYSVSREKKERFSLILESASTNQTSMYLCASSFTGAGERKKLFFGSGTQLSVL.

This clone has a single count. The DNA for the CDR3 is TGTGCCAGCAGCCAAGAAGCCGGCAGGGTTGCGGATGGCTACACCTTC. Protein: CASSQEAGRVADGYTF. The chain recombines TRBV4-2 with TRBJ1-2; tentative D call: TRBD1 (5 bases). This CDR3 comprises 16 residues. Germline loops: CDR1 LGHNA, CDR2 YNFKEQ. V dropped 0 bases and J dropped 6 bases, with 17 bases sitting between them.

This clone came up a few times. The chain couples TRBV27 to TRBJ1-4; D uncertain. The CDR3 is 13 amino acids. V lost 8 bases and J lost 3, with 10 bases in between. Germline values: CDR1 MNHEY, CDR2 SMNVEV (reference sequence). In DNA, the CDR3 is TGTGCCAGCGGAGATGGAGCTAATGAAAAACTGTTTTTT. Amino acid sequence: CASGDGANEKLFF.